Listed below are T cell receptor beta chains from one sample, sequenced in a study of cytomegalovirus exposure and HLA in healthy donors. The protocol was immunoSEQ multiplex PCR, while the TCRdb copy is restricted to in-frame clones and leaves out a portion. The repertoire has about 160,000 clones, roughly 80% of them found once; the top ten carry 1.3%. The sequenced sample consisted of PBMCs. The receptors here all came from a woman in her fifties or sixties in good health and CMV-seronegative. Each CDR3 is given without its conserved first and last residue. Clone size is not always given. Where it is, it says once, few, many or a class for expanded clones.

v_gene: TRBV7-2
j_gene: TRBJ2-2
abundance: -
CDR3aa: ASSLKHTGELF

v_gene: TRBV7-2
j_gene: TRBJ1-2
abundance: -
CDR3aa: ASSPRQGAYGYT

v_gene: TRBV29-1
j_gene: TRBJ1-3
abundance: -
CDR3aa: SAGVWQPDGNTIY

v_gene: TRBV4-3
j_gene: TRBJ1-6
abundance: -
CDR3aa: ASSPVRQSFVHYNSPLH

v_gene: TRBV5-8
j_gene: TRBJ2-7
abundance: -
CDR3aa: ASSLARRMTYEQY

v_gene: TRBV4-3
j_gene: TRBJ2-1
abundance: -
CDR3aa: ASSPGTGDQEQF

v_gene: TRBV5-1
j_gene: TRBJ2-3
abundance: -
CDR3aa: ASSPSTGSTDTQY

v_gene: TRBV7-9
j_gene: TRBJ2-7
abundance: -
CDR3aa: ASSMTAGTGNPLSYEQY

v_gene: TRBV5-4
j_gene: TRBJ2-5
abundance: -
CDR3aa: ASSLRPGTGEWETQY

v_gene: TRBV6-5
j_gene: TRBJ2-7
abundance: -
CDR3aa: ASSPLNRGHEQY

v_gene: TRBV28
j_gene: TRBJ1-3
abundance: -
CDR3aa: ASSSPGDSGNTIY

v_gene: TRBV28
j_gene: TRBJ1-5
abundance: -
CDR3aa: ASNQGRQPQH

v_gene: TRBV28
j_gene: TRBJ1-2
abundance: once
CDR3aa: ASSPSGGNYGYT

v_gene: TRBV28
j_gene: TRBJ1-1
abundance: -
CDR3aa: ASSLYREDITEAF

v_gene: TRBV27
j_gene: TRBJ2-1
abundance: few
CDR3aa: ASSFFGTAYNEQF

v_gene: TRBV7-3
j_gene: TRBJ2-7
abundance: -
CDR3aa: ASSLMGQGVYEQY

v_gene: TRBV9
j_gene: TRBJ1-3
abundance: -
CDR3aa: ASSPGTGSANTIY

v_gene: TRBV2
j_gene: TRBJ2-7
abundance: -
CDR3aa: ASSEQGVDEQY

v_gene: TRBV5-1
j_gene: TRBJ1-5
abundance: once
CDR3aa: ASSAWPGTDSNQPQH

v_gene: TRBV4-2
j_gene: TRBJ2-2
abundance: -
CDR3aa: ASSQDLAGGPRTGELF

v_gene: TRBV28
j_gene: TRBJ2-1
abundance: once
CDR3aa: ASSLFVNEQF

v_gene: TRBV2
j_gene: TRBJ1-5
abundance: -
CDR3aa: ASSGQGLSQPQH

v_gene: TRBV7-9
j_gene: TRBJ2-1
abundance: -
CDR3aa: ASSLLGTSGGANEQF

v_gene: TRBV5-8
j_gene: TRBJ2-7
abundance: -
CDR3aa: ASSRRAGEQY

v_gene: TRBV30
j_gene: TRBJ1-1
abundance: few
CDR3aa: AWRDRDTEAF

v_gene: TRBV28
j_gene: TRBJ2-7
abundance: -
CDR3aa: ASSLLDRKTYEQY

v_gene: TRBV10-3
j_gene: TRBJ2-5
abundance: -
CDR3aa: AIRPSPGQGAEETQY

v_gene: TRBV2
j_gene: TRBJ1-4
abundance: once
CDR3aa: ASSEQGTGKGEKLF

v_gene: TRBV2
j_gene: TRBJ2-7
abundance: once
CDR3aa: ASSEMGNPSYEQY

v_gene: TRBV7-2
j_gene: TRBJ2-2
abundance: -
CDR3aa: ASSFGSPRGNTGELF

v_gene: TRBV15
j_gene: TRBJ2-1
abundance: -
CDR3aa: ATSRVVAGGYNEQF

v_gene: TRBV19
j_gene: TRBJ1-5
abundance: -
CDR3aa: ASSINFNQPQH

v_gene: TRBV7-3
j_gene: TRBJ2-1
abundance: -
CDR3aa: ASSVLAGAYNEQF

v_gene: TRBV9
j_gene: TRBJ2-3
abundance: -
CDR3aa: ASSVGTGGMDTQY

v_gene: TRBV2
j_gene: TRBJ2-3
abundance: -
CDR3aa: ASTQGFVDTQY

v_gene: TRBV19
j_gene: TRBJ2-7
abundance: -
CDR3aa: ASSIATSGTIEQY